These 26 T cell receptor beta chains originate from one sample sequenced in a study of OX40 agonist ivuxolimab in advanced cancers. To prepare the library, the immunoSEQ multiplex PCR assay was applied. TCRdb took over this immuneACCESS table, retaining in-frame rearrangements with V and J assigned. Such tables are incomplete; in checked studies, under half of the missing clones stem from an unresolved V gene, and the remainder is unexplained. The sample table shows 90,000 or so clones, and roughly 89% are seen once. The ten biggest clones cover 0.33% of the sample. Specimen: CD4+ or CD8+ T cells sorted from blood, collected in a trial of the OX40 agonist ivuxolimab. Receptors were obtained from an adult with an advanced solid tumor such as melanoma, head and neck, liver or kidney cancer.

J is TRBJ2-3 and V is TRBV7-2; no reliable D call. The CDR3 is 14 amino acids. Trimming stripped 0 bases from V and 2 bases from J, with 6 bases between. Germline V lookup: CDR1 SGHTA, CDR2 FQGNSA. CDR3 loop: CASSLAGTTDTQYF. The CDR3 coding sequence is TGTGCCAGCAGCTTAGCGGGAACCACAGATACGCAGTATTTT. Drawing the rest from reference TRBV7-2 and TRBJ2-3, the complete variable domain is GAGVSQSPSNKVTEKGKDVELRCDPISGHTALYWYRQSLGQGLEFLIYFQGNSAPDKSGLPSDRFSAERTGGSVSTLTIQRTQQEDSAVYLCASSLAGTTDTQYFGPGTRLTVL.

V usage is TRBV18 and J usage is TRBJ1-2; a weak D match, TRBD1 (5 bases). V was pared by 2 bases and J by 4 bases, with 17 bases between. From germline, CDR1 is KGHSH and CDR2 LQKENI. This CDR3 is built from 16 residues. The CDR3 here is CASSPSGETEPYGYTF. DNA for the CDR3: TGTGCCAGCTCACCATCGGGGGAGACAGAACCCTATGGCTACACCTTC.

The chain employs TRBV9 and TRBJ2-5; no clear D. This CDR3 is built from 13 residues. The V gene's germline CDR1 is SGDLS and CDR2 YYNGEE. V dropped 1 base and J dropped 5 bases, with 9 bases sitting between them. This CDR3 reads CASSVTVRETQYF. CDR3 nucleotides: TGTGCCAGCAGCGTAACCGTTCGGGAGACCCAGTACTTC.

The rearrangement links TRBV19 to TRBJ2-2; D may be TRBD1 or TRBD2 (5 bases each). Trimming stripped 2 bases from V and 4 bases from J, with 11 bases between. The CDR3 loop spans 15 amino acids. Germline V gene data show CDR1 as LNHDA and CDR2 as SQIVND (reference sequence). CDR3 loop: CASSIIGDGTGELFF. CDR3 DNA: TGTGCCAGTAGTATAATAGGGGACGGCACCGGGGAGCTGTTTTTT.

This sequence joins TRBV6-1 and TRBJ1-1; D ambiguous. V was clipped by 3 bases and J by 8 bases, with 10 bases between them. The CDR3 totals 12 residues. Germline CDR1 reads MNHNS; CDR2 reads SASEGT. The CDR3 reads CASSDVAVEAFF. The CDR3 coding sequence is TGTGCCAGCAGTGATGTAGCAGTGGAAGCTTTCTTT.

The chain links TRBV5-1 to TRBJ1-5; perhaps TRBD1 as D (6 bases). Trimming stripped 1 base from V and 5 bases from J, with 10 bases between. The CDR3 is 14 amino acids. Germline V gene sequence: CDR1 SGHRS, CDR2 YFSETQ. The CDR3 nucleotides read TGCGCCAGCAGCTTGTCAGGGGCAGATCAGCCCCAGCATTTT. Protein: CASSLSGADQPQHF.

The chain recombines TRBV9 with TRBJ1-3; TRBD1 might be the D (5 bases). Trimming shortened V by 0 bases and J by 4 bases, and 8 bases separated the two germline ends. The CDR3 runs 14 residues. The germline V gene encodes CDR1 SGDLS and CDR2 YYNGEE. The CDR3 coding sequence is TGTGCCAGCAGCGTAGAAGGGGTGGGAAACACCATATATTTT. As protein: CASSVEGVGNTIYF.

The CDR3: CASSLTGAEYEQYF. The CDR3 DNA follows: TGTGCCAGCAGCTTGACAGGGGCGGAATACGAGCAGTACTTC. The chain is built from TRBV5-4 and TRBJ2-7, with TRBD1 matching over 7 bases. In germline, CDR1 is SGHNT, CDR2 YYREEE (reference sequence). CDR3 length: 14 residues. The J segment lost 4 bases and the V segment lost 1 base, leaving 5 bases of the junction unmatched.

The chain is built from TRBV5-1 and TRBJ2-1; 9 bases map to TRBD1. The CDR3 runs 15 residues. Germline assignment: CDR1 SGHRS and CDR2 YFSETQ. With 5 bases clipped from V and 7 bases from J, the junction kept 10 bases outside the gene matches. The chain's CDR3 is CASRVRDRENNEQFF. As DNA, the CDR3 is TGCGCCAGCAGGGTGAGGGACAGGGAAAATAATGAGCAGTTCTTC.

The gene calls are TRBV7-9 and TRBJ2-7; tentative D call: TRBD2 (5 bases). The CDR3 runs 12 residues. Trimming pared 1 base from V and 5 bases from J, leaving 6 bases between. Germline lookup yields CDR1 SEHNR and CDR2 FQNEAQ (reference sequence). CDR3 sequence: CASSLGTDEQYF. CDR3 coding DNA: TGTGCCAGCAGCTTAGGGACTGACGAGCAGTACTTC.

The chain links TRBV4-3 to TRBJ2-1; 7 nucleotides line up with TRBD1. This CDR3 has 16 residues. Germline-derived CDR1 and CDR2 are LGHNA and YSLEER. Trimming cost V 4 bases and J 2 bases; bases outside gene matches: 8. CDR3 nucleotides: TGCGCCAGCAGCCTCTCCACAGGGGTTGCCTACAATGAGCAGTTCTTC. The encoded protein is CASSLSTGVAYNEQFF.

This clone appeared a single time. The rearrangement uses TRBV28 and TRBJ2-1; no definite D call. The CDR3 runs to 13 residues. The V gene lost 3 bases and the J gene lost 7 bases, with 10 bases spanning the gap. Germline V gene sequence: CDR1 MDHEN, CDR2 SYDVKM. The CDR3 here is CASSFPATNEQFF. The CDR3 coding sequence is TGTGCCAGCAGTTTCCCGGCCACTAATGAGCAGTTCTTC.

This clone has only one observation. This chain links TRBV27 with TRBJ2-1, with 13 bases lining up with TRBD2. Germline-derived CDR1 and CDR2 are MNHEY and SMNVEV (reference sequence). The CDR3 is made up of 18 amino acids. Germline trimming cut 3 bases from V and 0 bases from J; bases unmatched to any gene: 5. The CDR3: CASSFGLAGVRSYNEQFF. The CDR3 coding sequence is TGTGCCAGCAGTTTTGGACTAGCGGGGGTCCGCTCCTACAATGAGCAGTTCTTC.

The V call is TRBV10-3, the J call TRBJ1-4, with D hard to call. The CDR3 loop spans 12 amino acids. The germline V and J ends were trimmed by 3 bases and 4 bases, with 3 bases remaining between them. Germline V gene lookup returns CDR1 ENHRY and CDR2 SYGVKD. The CDR3 bases are TGTGCCATCAGTGACCTTAATGAAAAACTGTTTTTT. Protein product: CAISDLNEKLFF.

This chain joins TRBV10-3 and TRBJ1-4, with D maybe TRBD1 (5 bases). V lost 11 bases to trimming and J lost 7 bases, with 14 bases between them. Germline V gene sequence: CDR1 ENHRY, CDR2 SYGVKD. CDR3 size: 12 residues. The CDR3 DNA follows: TGTGCCTCTGGAGGGGAGGGTGAAAAACTGTTTTTT. Its translation is CASGGEGEKLFF.

V gene TRBV18 combines with J gene TRBJ1-1, with 9 bases matching TRBD1. The CDR3 length is 16 residues. V gave up 3 bases and J gave up 0 bases; unmatched junction bases: 5. Germline V gene sequence: CDR1 KGHSH, CDR2 LQKENI. In DNA form, the CDR3 reads TGTGCCAGCTCACCGGGACAGGGTACCCTGAACACTGAAGCTTTCTTT. Protein: CASSPGQGTLNTEAFF.

This chain joins TRBV18 and TRBJ1-4; D is perhaps TRBD1 (5 bases). Trimming pared 4 bases from V and 5 bases from J, leaving 8 bases between. Germline loops: CDR1 KGHSH, CDR2 LQKENI. The CDR3 covers 13 residues. CDR3 residues: CASSLGRNEKLFF. The CDR3 region has the DNA TGTGCCAGCTCACTGGGACGGAATGAAAAACTGTTTTTT.

The V and J genes are TRBV4-3 and TRBJ1-4, with D uncertain. V shed 3 bases and J shed 0 bases, with 17 bases lying between them. The CDR3 totals 18 residues. Germline V gives CDR1 LGHNA, CDR2 YSLEER. CDR3 coding DNA: TGCGCCAGCAGCCACCGGACGGAGACCTATGCAACTAATGAAAAACTGTTTTTT. Translation: CASSHRTETYATNEKLFF.

The genes are TRBV28 and TRBJ2-1, with D possibly matching TRBD2 (6 bases). V lost 3 bases and J 9 bases, leaving 18 bases between the germline ends. Germline V gives CDR1 MDHEN, CDR2 SYDVKM. This CDR3 contains 15 residues. Here the CDR3 DNA reads TGTGCCAGCAGTTTCTCCGGAGGGCCCACAAGTGAGCAGTTCTTC. Its translation: CASSFSGGPTSEQFF.

The rearrangement uses TRBV27 and TRBJ2-1; 14 nucleotides agree with TRBD2. The CDR3 sequence is 16 residues long. The V gene end was trimmed by 5 bases and the J gene end by 2 bases; junction bases not matched to a gene: 2. CDR1 is MNHEY and CDR2 is SMNVEV in the germline V gene (reference sequence). CDR3 residues: CASSMTSGRAYNEQFF. The DNA of the CDR3 is TGTGCCAGCAGTATGACTAGCGGGAGGGCCTACAATGAGCAGTTCTTC.

This chain links TRBV5-6 with TRBJ1-6; possible D gene TRBD1, 5 bases. Germline V gene data show CDR1 as SGHDT and CDR2 as YYEEEE. CDR3 length: 16 residues. V lost 3 bases and J lost 2, with 12 bases in between. The chain's CDR3 is CASSWIDRPYNSPLHF. CDR3 bases: TGTGCCAGCAGCTGGATTGACAGACCCTATAATTCACCCCTCCACTTT. The variable domain in full, completed from reference TRBV5-6 and TRBJ1-6, reads DAGVTQSPTHLIKTRGQQVTLRCSPKSGHDTVSWYQQALGQGPQFIFQYYEEEERQRGNFPDRFSGHQFPNYSSELNVNALLLGDSALYLCASSWIDRPYNSPLHFGNGTRLTVT.

The chain combines TRBV30 with TRBJ2-7; no firm D call. Between the trimmed V and J ends, which lost 5 bases and 7 bases, there was a span of 12 bases. Germline CDR1 is GTSNPN and CDR2 is SVGIG (reference sequence). The CDR3 length is 11 residues. In nucleotides, the CDR3 is TGTGCCTGGGGACGGCCACAGGAGCAGTACTTC. Translated: CAWGRPQEQYF. Using reference TRBV30 and TRBJ2-7 for the parts outside the CDR3, the full variable domain is SQTIHQWPATLVQPVGSPLSLECTVEGTSNPNLYWYRQAAGRGLQLLFYSVGIGQISSEVPQNLSASRPQDRQFILSSKKLLLSDSGFYLCAWGRPQEQYFGPGTRLTVT.

This clone was observed a single time. The V call is TRBV7-2, the J call TRBJ2-7; D gene ambiguous. The V gene lost 5 bases and the J gene lost 3 bases, with 5 bases spanning the gap. The germline V gene has CDR1 SGHTA and CDR2 FQGNSA. The CDR3 is 11 residues long. This CDR3 is CASSEYYEQYF. The CDR3 DNA reads as TGTGCCAGCAGCGAATACTACGAGCAGTACTTC.

The chain employs TRBV19 and TRBJ1-5, with D hard to call. CDR3 length: 15 amino acids. Germline values: CDR1 LNHDA, CDR2 SQIVND (reference sequence). Trimming removed 0 bases at V and 6 bases at J, with 12 bases between. The CDR3 loop is CASSIDGVRGQPQHF. The CDR3 DNA follows: TGTGCCAGTAGTATAGATGGCGTTCGAGGTCAGCCCCAGCATTTT.

The rearrangement links TRBV4-3 to TRBJ2-5; D gene uncertain. Trimming cost V 0 bases and J 1 base, with 6 bases left between them. Germline V gene lookup returns CDR1 LGHNA and CDR2 YSLEER. This CDR3 has 14 amino acids. The CDR3 loop reads CASSQDWSQETQYF. CDR3 nucleotides: TGCGCCAGCAGCCAAGATTGGTCCCAAGAGACCCAGTACTTC.

The J gene is TRBJ2-1, the V gene TRBV18, with 10 bases identical to TRBD2. CDR1 and CDR2 (germline): KGHSH, LQKENI. The CDR3 length is 15 residues. V was clipped by 3 bases and J by 4 bases; unmatched bases: 3. The CDR3 loop reads CASSPQREGYNEQFF. CDR3 sequence (DNA): TGTGCCAGCTCACCTCAGCGGGAGGGTTACAATGAGCAGTTCTTC.